What follows are 17 T cell receptor beta chains derived from one specimen sequenced in a study of T-cell memory formation after mild COVID-19. TCRdb recomputed calls from the 5' RACE reads with MiXCR, one row per CDR3 protein. The table includes approximately 210,000 distinct CDR3 sequences, roughly 10% detected once. The sequencing input was PBMCs or a T cell subset sorted from them (not recorded which). All receptors come from a man between 18 and 35 years old who had mild COVID-19 (a few samples of this study predate the infection). Cell type and time point are not known.

The sample holds a few counts of this clonotype. The rearrangement joins TRBV5-1 to TRBJ1-1; no definite D call. CDR1 is SGHRS, CDR2 YFSETQ, per germline. Trimming took 3 bases from V and 0 from J, leaving 9 bases between them. The CDR3 contains 14 residues. DNA for the CDR3: TGCGCCAGCAGCTACCAACCCATGAACACTGAAGCTTTCTTT. Its protein product is CASSYQPMNTEAFF.

Here the CDR3 reads CATSPSGRGYEQYV. The CDR3 DNA is TGTGCCACCAGCCCCTCGGGCAGGGGCTACGAGCAGTACGTC. This chain joins TRBV15 and TRBJ2-7; a possible D gene is TRBD1 (6 bases). The V gene lost 5 bases and the J gene lost 3 bases, with 14 bases spanning the gap. The CDR3 has 14 residues. CDR1 and CDR2 from the germline V gene are LNHNV and YYDKDF (reference sequence).

This clonotype has a handful of counts. The chain couples TRBV18 to TRBJ2-5; no clear D. V lost 3 bases and J 2 bases, leaving 13 bases between the germline ends. This CDR3 is 15 amino acids long. Germline V gives CDR1 KGHSH, CDR2 LQKENI. In DNA, the CDR3 is TGTGCCAGCTCACCGTATGAGAGCGTTCAAGAGACCCAGTACTTC. Protein product: CASSPYESVQETQYF.

In this sample, this clonotype turned up a few times. The chain combines TRBV5-1 with TRBJ2-7; 7 bases fit TRBD1. The CDR3 is 15 residues long. J lost 5 bases, V lost 2 bases, and 10 bases had no gene match. Germline V CDR1 and CDR2: SGHRS, YFSETQ. CDR3 amino acids: CASSFGDRDTHEQYF. Here the CDR3 DNA reads TGCGCCAGCAGCTTTGGAGACAGGGATACCCACGAGCAGTACTTC.

This rearrangement joins TRBV5-1 to TRBJ2-3; 10 bases are a match to TRBD1. V dropped 3 bases and J dropped 4; count of bases not matched to a gene: 8. The CDR3 runs 16 residues. Germline V gives CDR1 SGHRS, CDR2 YFSETQ. The CDR3 coding sequence is TGCGCCAGCAGCTCGCCGGGACAGGGGTCTGCAGATACGCAGTATTTT. Translation gives CASSSPGQGSADTQYF.

There are many counts of this clonotype. The CDR3 protein is CASSQRQGGPYEQYF. The CDR3 nucleotides read TGCGCCAGCAGCCAACGCCAGGGGGGACCCTACGAGCAGTACTTC. V and J are TRBV4-1 and TRBJ2-7; a possible D gene is TRBD1 (7 bases). This CDR3 spans 15 amino acids. Trimming cost V 2 bases and J 2 bases, with 13 bases left between them. Germline lookup yields CDR1 MGHRA and CDR2 YSYEKL.

This clonotype has at least ten counts. The V call is TRBV5-1, the J call TRBJ2-1; TRBD1 aligns across 10 bases. Germline V gene data show CDR1 as SGHRS and CDR2 as YFSETQ. The CDR3 is 16 residues long. V was clipped by 1 base and J by 1 base; unmatched bases: 2. As DNA, the CDR3 is TGCGCCAGCAGCTTGACGGGACAGGGGTCCTACAATGAGCAGTTCTTC. Translation gives CASSLTGQGSYNEQFF.

The chain uses TRBV6-5 and TRBJ2-7; D perhaps matches TRBD2 (5 bases). The V and J ends lost 5 bases and 2 bases respectively, with 19 bases between them. Germline V lookup: CDR1 MNHEY, CDR2 SVGAGI. The CDR3 contains 16 residues. This CDR3 is CASSRSGTHTAYEQYF. CDR3 bases: TGTGCCAGCAGTCGAAGCGGCACCCATACCGCCTACGAGCAGTACTTC.

This clonotype was detected many times. The chain combines TRBV20-1 with TRBJ2-7; D uncertain. This CDR3 is built from 12 residues. The germline V gene encodes CDR1 DFQATT and CDR2 SNEGSKA (reference sequence). V dropped 5 bases and J dropped 6 bases, with 14 bases sitting between them. CDR3 region: CSAGPKGREQYV. For the CDR3, the DNA is TGCAGTGCTGGACCAAAAGGGCGCGAGCAGTACGTC.

In its sample, this clonotype was seen many times. V and J are TRBV15 and TRBJ2-5, with 11 bases fitting TRBD2. This CDR3 is 15 amino acids long. Trimming cost V 5 bases and J 1 base; bases outside gene matches: 3. Per germline, CDR1 LNHNV and CDR2 YYDKDF (reference sequence). Here the CDR3 reads CATSPGLAGQETQYF. The CDR3 bases are TGTGCCACCAGCCCTGGACTAGCGGGCCAAGAGACCCAGTACTTC.

The CDR3 loop is CASSSWTSGYTGELFF. As DNA, the CDR3 is TGTGCCAGCAGCTCCTGGACTAGCGGTTACACCGGGGAGCTGTTTTTT. J is TRBJ2-2 and V is TRBV6-2 or TRBV6-3; the match to TRBD2 covers 10 bases. Germline values: CDR1 MNHEY, CDR2 SVGEGT. The CDR3 has 16 amino acids. V trimming: 6 bases; J trimming: 3 bases; junction bases outside the gene matches: 7.

The table lists this clonotype with many counts. The chain couples TRBV2 to TRBJ2-1; D not certain. Per the germline V gene, CDR1 is SNHLY and CDR2 is FYNNEI. V dropped 6 bases and J dropped 10 bases, with 7 bases sitting between them. The CDR3 length is 10 residues. The CDR3 here is CASRFREQFF. The DNA for the CDR3 is TGTGCCAGCAGATTTAGGGAGCAGTTCTTC.

This chain joins TRBV7-9 and TRBJ2-3; perhaps TRBD2 as D (6 bases). Germline V gene data show CDR1 as SEHNR and CDR2 as FQNEAQ (reference sequence). The CDR3 runs to 16 residues. Trimming stripped 1 base from V and 1 base from J, with 12 bases between. Here the CDR3 DNA reads TGTGCCAGCAGCTTAGATCTTGCGGGGCGCACAGATACGCAGTATTTT. This encodes CASSLDLAGRTDTQYF.

This clonotype was observed a few times. V is TRBV20-1 and J is TRBJ1-2, with 7 bases that match TRBD1. V was clipped by 5 bases and J by 7 bases; unmatched bases: 7. This CDR3 spans 12 amino acids. Germline values: CDR1 DFQATT, CDR2 SNEGSKA (reference sequence). CDR3 DNA sequence: TGCAGTGCTCCTCGACAGGGTTTTGGCTACACCTTC. Translation gives CSAPRQGFGYTF.

This chain uses TRBV5-1 with TRBJ1-6; D unresolved. The CDR3 is 15 residues long. CDR1 is SGHRS, CDR2 YFSETQ, per germline. Trimming took 0 bases from V and 9 from J, leaving 13 bases between them. The CDR3 DNA is TGCGCCAGCAGCTTGGGCGAGTCATCGGGTTCACCCCTCCACTTT. Its protein product is CASSLGESSGSPLHF.

The chain uses TRBV25-1 and TRBJ2-1; the match to TRBD1 covers 7 bases. In germline, CDR1 is MGHDK, CDR2 SYGVNS. V lost 3 bases and J lost 0; bases outside the gene matches: 5. The CDR3 has 16 residues. The CDR3 protein is CASSDWGTASYNEQFF. The CDR3 nucleotides read TGTGCCAGCAGTGATTGGGGGACAGCCTCCTACAATGAGCAGTTCTTC.

This clonotype was found a few times. The genes are TRBV18 and TRBJ2-7, with D hard to call. V shed 8 bases and J shed 7 bases, with 15 bases lying between them. The CDR3 has 12 amino acids. The V gene's germline CDR1 is KGHSH and CDR2 LQKENI. Here the CDR3 DNA reads TGTGCCAGCGAGAGTTCCGAAGGGGAGCAGTACTTC. Translation gives CASESSEGEQYF.